This is a list of T cell receptor beta chains from one sample in a study of T-cell memory formation after mild COVID-19. TCRdb re-called the 5' RACE reads through MiXCR, storing one row per CDR3 protein. This repertoire shows about 410,000 distinct CDR3 sequences, under 20% found once; its top ten account for under 25%. Specimen: PBMCs or a T cell subset sorted from them (not recorded which). These receptors all stem from a man between 18 and 29 years old who had mild COVID-19 (a few samples of this study predate the infection). Cell type and time point are not known. The CDR3 runs from the conserved cysteine through the conserved F or W. Each record gives: CDR3 length, clone size, V gene, D gene, J gene, CDR3 protein, CDR3 DNA. A D gene is named only where the DNA matches it firmly. Not every row has a clone size; where given, it reads once, few, many or a size class.

length: 13; size: many; V: TRBV2; D: -; J: TRBJ2-4; CDR3: CASSGGAKNIQYF; DNA: TGTGCCAGCAGTGGGGGGGCCAAAAACATTCAGTACTTC
length: 14; size: few; V: TRBV7-9; D: -; J: TRBJ2-5; CDR3: CASSFPLMWETQYF; DNA: TGTGCCAGCAGCTTCCCTCTGATGTGGGAGACCCAGTACTTC
length: 15; size: -; V: TRBV6-5; D: -; J: TRBJ2-1; CDR3: CASSTWAQGGNEQFF; DNA: TGTGCCAGCAGTACCTGGGCCCAGGGGGGGAATGAGCAGTTCTTC
length: 16; size: few; V: TRBV12-3/TRBV12-4; D: -; J: TRBJ1-3; CDR3: CASSLPQGSSGNTIYF; DNA: TGTGCCAGCAGTTTGCCCCAGGGGAGCTCTGGAAACACCATATATTTT
length: 17; size: -; V: TRBV5-1; D: TRBD1; J: TRBJ2-2; CDR3: CASSTRSRTGNTGELFF; DNA: TGCGCCAGCAGCACCCGCTCTAGGACAGGCAACACCGGGGAGCTGTTTTTT
length: 11; size: few; V: TRBV30; D: -; J: TRBJ2-3; CDR3: CAWSGGNTQYF; DNA: TGTGCCTGGAGTGGAGGAAATACGCAGTATTTT
length: 13; size: -; V: TRBV3-1; D: TRBD2; J: TRBJ2-1; CDR3: CASSPRGDNEQFF; DNA: TGTGCCAGCAGCCCTCGGGGGGACAATGAGCAGTTCTTC
length: 15; size: -; V: TRBV7-8; D: -; J: TRBJ1-1; CDR3: CASSPGVSPNTEAFF; DNA: TGTGCCAGCAGCCCAGGTGTGTCACCGAACACTGAAGCTTTCTTT
length: 15; size: -; V: TRBV4-2; D: -; J: TRBJ1-3; CDR3: CASSQRGGEGNTIYF; DNA: TGTGCCAGCAGCCAACGAGGGGGAGAAGGAAACACCATATATTTT
length: 12; size: few; V: TRBV12-3/TRBV12-4; D: -; J: TRBJ1-1; CDR3: CASSFKGREAFF; DNA: TGTGCCAGCAGTTTCAAGGGGCGCGAAGCTTTCTTT
length: 13; size: -; V: TRBV12-5; D: TRBD1; J: TRBJ1-4; CDR3: CASGPQGESRLFF; DNA: TGTGCTAGTGGCCCCCAGGGGGAAAGTCGGCTGTTTTTT
length: 13; size: once; V: TRBV29-1; D: TRBD1; J: TRBJ2-5; CDR3: CSESGTVQETQYF; DNA: TGCAGCGAATCCGGGACAGTCCAAGAGACCCAGTACTTC
length: 16; size: many; V: TRBV24-1; D: TRBD2; J: TRBJ2-2; CDR3: CATSDVAGVRSGELFF; DNA: TGTGCCACCAGTGATGTAGCGGGGGTGAGGTCCGGGGAGCTGTTTTTT
length: 14; size: few; V: TRBV7-8; D: -; J: TRBJ1-4; CDR3: CASSLRVGLEKLFF; DNA: TGTGCCAGCAGCTTAAGGGTGGGGTTGGAAAAACTGTTTTTT
length: 14; size: -; V: TRBV6-5; D: -; J: TRBJ1-5; CDR3: CASSYGQGSGPQHF; DNA: TGTGCCAGCAGTTACGGTCAGGGGTCGGGGCCCCAGCATTTT
length: 17; size: few; V: TRBV20-1; D: TRBD2; J: TRBJ2-4; CDR3: CSVNLAGGQGAKNIQYF; DNA: TGCAGTGTCAACCTAGCGGGGGGGCAGGGGGCCAAAAACATTCAGTACTTC
length: 15; size: few; V: TRBV7-2; D: TRBD1; J: TRBJ1-2; CDR3: CASSRGTGKGYGYTF; DNA: TGTGCCAGCAGCCGCGGGACAGGGAAGGGCTATGGCTACACCTTC
length: 14; size: few; V: TRBV7-2; D: TRBD2; J: TRBJ2-5; CDR3: CASSLAVFWETQYF; DNA: TGTGCCAGCAGTCTAGCGGTATTTTGGGAGACCCAGTACTTC
length: 13; size: -; V: TRBV4-2; D: -; J: TRBJ1-1; CDR3: CASSRDGNTEAFF; DNA: TGTGCCAGCAGTCGGGACGGGAACACTGAAGCTTTCTTT
length: 15; size: few; V: TRBV6-5; D: -; J: TRBJ2-3; CDR3: CASSYAAKGTDTQYF; DNA: TGTGCCAGCAGTTACGCGGCGAAAGGCACAGATACGCAGTATTTT
length: 15; size: few; V: TRBV12-5; D: -; J: TRBJ2-3; CDR3: CASGLVRTSRDTQYF; DNA: TGTGCTAGTGGTTTGGTACGAACTAGCAGAGATACGCAGTATTTT
length: 11; size: many; V: TRBV20-1; D: -; J: TRBJ2-5; CDR3: CSARPWGTQYF; DNA: TGCAGTGCTAGACCTTGGGGGACCCAGTACTTC
length: 14; size: -; V: TRBV12-3/TRBV12-4; D: -; J: TRBJ2-1; CDR3: CASSFRVAYNEQFF; DNA: TGTGCCAGCAGTTTTAGGGTTGCCTACAATGAGCAGTTCTTC
length: 12; size: -; V: TRBV6-2/TRBV6-3; D: TRBD2; J: TRBJ2-1; CDR3: CASSRLADEQFF; DNA: TGTGCCAGCAGCAGACTAGCGGATGAGCAGTTCTTC
length: 15; size: many; V: TRBV18; D: -; J: TRBJ1-5; CDR3: CASSPHNRAGQPQHF; DNA: TGTGCCAGCTCACCACATAACAGGGCGGGCCAGCCCCAGCATTTT
length: 20; size: -; V: TRBV21-1; D: -; J: TRBJ2-3; CDR3: CASSLRTSGPPRVGTDTQYF; DNA: TGTGCCAGCAGCCTTAGGACTAGCGGACCTCCCCGAGTAGGCACAGATACGCAGTATTTT
length: 14; size: -; V: TRBV4-3; D: -; J: TRBJ1-2; CDR3: CASSQDARNYGYTF; DNA: TGCGCCAGCAGCCAAGATGCGAGGAACTATGGCTACACCTTC